Sequencing of this TCR beta chain was carried out in a study of Ad26.COV2.S vaccination and SARS-CoV-2 variants. Study background: The study gave Ad26.COV2.S intramuscularly, once or twice 56 days apart.

Treatment: 15 to 20 received Ad26.COV2.S at low or high dose, single or two shots; 5 received placebo; per-sample allocation not given. Sampling occurred on day 63 after the first vaccine or placebo injection. Produced via immunoSEQ multiplex PCR; TCRdb's table is partial and in-frame only. The repertoire holds 300,000 to 400,000 clones, with about nine tenths as singletons. Study outcomes and limitations: In TCR breadth and depth analyses, total T cell responses may have been underestimated.

The length of the CDR3 is 16 residues. The germline V gene encodes CDR1 SGHRS and CDR2 YFSETQ. V was pared by 4 bases and J by 4 bases, with 17 bases between. Worth noting for this clone: Antigen: not known.

V is TRBV5-1 and J is TRBJ2-2, with D unresolved. This specimen was peripheral blood, taken in a trial of Ad26.COV2.S vaccine versus placebo. This sequence originates from a person aged 18-60 years who received the Ad26.COV2.S COVID-19 vaccine or a placebo. This CDR3 is CASSLSPSVGTGELFF. The CDR3, as DNA: TGCGCCAGCAGCCTGAGCCCAAGCGTGGGCACCGGGGAGCTGTTTTTT.